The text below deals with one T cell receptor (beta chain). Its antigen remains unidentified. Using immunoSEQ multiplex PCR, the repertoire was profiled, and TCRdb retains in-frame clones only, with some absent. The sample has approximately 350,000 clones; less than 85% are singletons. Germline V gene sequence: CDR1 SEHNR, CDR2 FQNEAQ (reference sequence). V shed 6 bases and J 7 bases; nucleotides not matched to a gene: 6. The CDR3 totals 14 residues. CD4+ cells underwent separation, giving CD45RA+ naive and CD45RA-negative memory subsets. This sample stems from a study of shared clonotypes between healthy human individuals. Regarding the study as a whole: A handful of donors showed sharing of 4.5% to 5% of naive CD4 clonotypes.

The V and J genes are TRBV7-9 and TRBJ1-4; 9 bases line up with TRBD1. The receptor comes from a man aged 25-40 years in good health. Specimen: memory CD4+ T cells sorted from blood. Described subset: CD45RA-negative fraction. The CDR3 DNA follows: TGTGCCAGCAGGACCGGGACAGGGAGTGAAAAACTGTTTTTT. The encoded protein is CASRTGTGSEKLFF.